The 5 T cell receptor beta chains given below trace back to one sample, sequenced in a study of TIL therapy for anti-PD-1-resistant metastatic lung cancer. This was the immunoSEQ v3 assay. Generated by immunoSEQ multiplex PCR, the TCRdb table keeps only in-frame clones and is missing some. Among fewer than 60,000 clones, about 86% were seen once, and the ten largest hold about 5%. Stated time point: pre-treatment sample, taken before nivolumab and TIL therapy. The sequencing here drew on blood, taken at baseline. These TCRs come from a person aged 25-80 years with non-small cell lung cancer.

The chain carries TRBV6-5 and TRBJ2-3; D unresolved. V was cut by 0 bases and J by 1 base, with 8 bases left in between. Per the germline V gene, CDR1 is MNHEY and CDR2 is SVGAGI. This CDR3 is 15 amino acids long. The DNA for the CDR3 is TGTGCCAGCAGTTACTCGAGACTGGGCACAGATACGCAGTATTTT. Translated, it gives CASSYSRLGTDTQYF.

The rearrangement joins TRBV19 to TRBJ2-3; the match to TRBD2 covers 13 bases. The CDR3 spans 17 residues. The V gene end was trimmed by 6 bases and the J gene end by 1 base; junction bases not matched to a gene: 7. The germline V gene encodes CDR1 LNHDA and CDR2 SQIVND (reference sequence). The CDR3 reads CASRSGTSGTRTDTQYF. The CDR3 coding sequence is TGTGCCAGTAGATCCGGGACTAGCGGGACCCGCACAGATACGCAGTATTTT.

This clone was counted a few times. The CDR3 nucleotides are TGTGCCACCCGCGGAGGCACCGGGGAGCTGTTTTTT. Amino acid sequence: CATRGGTGELFF. The V call is TRBV24-1, the J call TRBJ2-2; the D gene is possibly TRBD2 (5 bases). V was shortened by 9 bases and J by 4 bases, with 8 bases between the two germline ends. The germline gives CDR1 KGHDR, CDR2 SFDVKD. CDR3 length equals 12 residues.

The V gene is TRBV19, the J gene TRBJ1-5; possible D gene TRBD1, 5 bases. V was shortened by 1 base and J by 9 bases, with 16 bases between the two germline ends. The CDR3 length is 15 residues. The germline V gene has CDR1 LNHDA and CDR2 SQIVND (reference sequence). DNA for the CDR3: TGTGCCAGTAGTATAGGGGCCGGGGGTCGGTGGCCCCAGCATTTT. Protein product: CASSIGAGGRWPQHF.

The gene calls are TRBV18 and TRBJ2-3; 14 bases fit TRBD2. The length of the CDR3 is 17 residues. From germline, CDR1 is KGHSH and CDR2 LQKENI. Unmatched junction bases numbered 11, after V lost 6 bases and J lost 6 bases. The DNA of the CDR3 is TGTGCCAGCTCTCTCCGAGGGACTAGCGGGAGTTTTGATACGCAGTATTTT. Translating it yields CASSLRGTSGSFDTQYF.